The 21 T cell receptor beta chains below come from one sample, sequenced in a study of blood T cells in healthy people across ages. It was with a sample-barcoded 5' primer and a J-beta primer mix that a second PCR of roughly 7 to 12 cycles was run. Each CDR3 protein gets one entry after TCRdb re-called the 5' RACE reads with MiXCR. The sample has approximately 1.5 million distinct CDR3 sequences; under 55% are singletons. Sequenced sample: blood. The receptors stem from a woman younger than 35 in good health.

This clonotype has just a few counts. The chain is built from TRBV5-1 and TRBJ2-1; 12 bases are a match to TRBD2. The V segment lost 1 base and the J segment 5 bases; nucleotides outside the gene matches: 10. The germline CDR1 and CDR2 sequences are SGHRS and YFSETQ. The CDR3 consists of 18 residues. The CDR3 protein is CASSLRLAGVGVNNEQFF. CDR3 bases: TGCGCCAGCAGCTTGAGACTAGCGGGAGTAGGGGTGAACAATGAGCAGTTCTTC.

This clonotype was observed a handful of times. The genes are TRBV7-9 and TRBJ2-3, with D unresolved. The CDR3 loop spans 10 amino acids. V was pared by 11 bases and J by 5 bases, with 8 bases between. The germline V gene has CDR1 SEHNR and CDR2 FQNEAQ (reference sequence). For the CDR3, the DNA is TGTGCCTACGGTGGAGATACGCAGTATTTT. Translating gives CAYGGDTQYF.

This clonotype appeared a few times. This chain joins TRBV20-1 and TRBJ2-5; 11 nucleotides match TRBD1. The CDR3 is 13 residues long. The V segment lost 3 bases and the J segment 11 bases; nucleotides outside the gene matches: 8. Germline-derived CDR1 and CDR2 are DFQATT and SNEGSKA (reference sequence). The CDR3 region is CSARWDRGVKQYF. CDR3 DNA sequence: TGCAGTGCTAGGTGGGACAGGGGGGTAAAGCAGTACTTC.

This clonotype came up once. The rearrangement links TRBV6-5 to TRBJ1-4; D may be TRBD1 (6 bases). The ends were cut back, 3 bases at V and 7 bases at J, with 15 bases in the middle. This CDR3 has 15 residues. Germline values: CDR1 MNHEY, CDR2 SVGAGI. The CDR3 DNA follows: TGTGCCAGCAGTTATCTGAGAGGGGGACGTGAAAAACTGTTTTTT. Amino acids: CASSYLRGGREKLFF.

The chain employs TRBV7-9 and TRBJ1-5; no clear D gene. The CDR3 sequence is 15 residues long. Germline V CDR1 and CDR2: SEHNR, FQNEAQ (reference sequence). Trimming stripped 1 base from V and 8 bases from J, with 15 bases between. The chain's CDR3 is CASSLGRITGEPQHF. The CDR3 DNA reads TGTGCCAGCAGCTTAGGGAGAATAACCGGGGAGCCCCAGCATTTT.

The chain links TRBV4-2 to TRBJ2-1; weak D call: TRBD1 (6 bases). The germline V gene encodes CDR1 LGHNA and CDR2 YNFKEQ. Between the trimmed V and J ends, which lost 0 bases and 9 bases, there was a span of 15 bases. CDR3 length: 15 residues. For the CDR3, the DNA is TGTGCCAGCAGCCAAGAATGGGGGCAGGGAGTTGAGCAGTTCTTC. This codes for CASSQEWGQGVEQFF.

The chain employs TRBV4-2 and TRBJ1-2; D is undetermined. The V end lost 2 bases, the J end lost 2 bases, and 9 bases lay between the germline ends. Germline lookup yields CDR1 LGHNA and CDR2 YNFKEQ. There are 14 residues in the CDR3. The CDR3 nucleotides are TGTGCCAGCAGCCAATTGTTTCAGAACTATGGCTACACCTTC. Its translation is CASSQLFQNYGYTF.

The chain uses TRBV10-3 and TRBJ1-2; 9 nucleotides match TRBD1. Germline assignment: CDR1 ENHRY and CDR2 SYGVKD. The CDR3 runs 13 residues. J was trimmed by 6 bases and V by 8 bases; bases with no gene match: 7. The CDR3 sequence is CAILKGQGHGYTF. The CDR3 region has the DNA TGTGCCATCCTCAAGGGACAGGGCCATGGCTACACCTTC.

V usage is TRBV4-1 and J usage is TRBJ1-1, with D unresolved. CDR1 is MGHRA, CDR2 YSYEKL, per germline. The CDR3 spans 14 residues. The V and J ends lost 0 bases and 4 bases respectively, with 9 bases between them. Written as DNA, the CDR3 is TGCGCCAGCAGCCAAGAATCCAGTCGCACTGAAGCTTTCTTT. Residues: CASSQESSRTEAFF.

In its sample, this clonotype was seen a few times. CDR3 coding DNA: TGTGCCAGCAGCGTGACTAGCCAAGAGACCCAGTACTTC. Amino acid sequence: CASSVTSQETQYF. The V call is TRBV9, the J call TRBJ2-5; TRBD2 might be the D (6 bases). CDR1 is SGDLS, CDR2 YYNGEE, per germline. The V end lost 2 bases, the J end lost 1 base, and 6 bases lay between the germline ends. CDR3 size: 13 residues.

The V gene is TRBV24-1, the J gene TRBJ1-2; D unresolved. Germline V gene data show CDR1 as KGHDR and CDR2 as SFDVKD. The CDR3 spans 15 residues. Trimming removed 5 bases at V and 2 bases at J, with 14 bases between. This chain's CDR3 is CATSAIHTNNYGYTF. CDR3 sequence (DNA): TGTGCCACCAGTGCGATACATACGAACAACTATGGCTACACCTTC.

This clonotype was counted many times. The rearrangement joins TRBV29-1 to TRBJ2-7; 9 positions match TRBD1. The CDR3 runs to 13 residues. Germline V gives CDR1 SQVTM, CDR2 ANQGSEA. With V trimmed by 4 bases and J by 4 bases, 5 bases remained unmatched. CDR3 coding DNA: TGCAGCGTTGGGGCCGGGACAGGGTACGAGCAGTACTTC. It yields the protein CSVGAGTGYEQYF.

V usage is TRBV6-6 and J usage is TRBJ1-1; 8 bases align to TRBD1. V gave up 5 bases and J gave up 8 bases; unmatched junction bases: 7. This CDR3 spans 13 amino acids. CDR1 and CDR2 from the germline V gene are MNHNY and SVGAGI (reference sequence). CDR3 loop: CASSKRQGNEAFF. CDR3 bases: TGTGCCAGCAGTAAGAGACAGGGGAACGAAGCTTTCTTT.

A word on this clonotype: This CDR3 is missing its conserved last phenylalanine or tryptophan, likely due to a read error. The J gene is TRBJ1-1, the V gene TRBV29-1; 7 bases line up with TRBD1. The trim removed 5 bases at V and 1 base at J, leaving 4 bases unmatched. The CDR3 runs to 13 residues. The germline V gene has CDR1 SQVTM and CDR2 ANQGSEA. The CDR3 nucleotides read TGCAGCGTTCGGACAGGAAGGAACACTGAAGCTTTCTCT. It encodes CSVRTGRNTEAFS.

The J gene is TRBJ1-3, the V gene TRBV20-1; 9 bases map to TRBD1. V lost 4 bases, J lost 2 bases, and 3 bases stayed unmatched. Germline CDR1 reads DFQATT; CDR2 reads SNEGSKA (reference sequence). CDR3 length equals 14 residues. For the CDR3, the DNA is TGCAGTGCTAAACAGGGGGCGACTGGAAACACCATATATTTT. Translation: CSAKQGATGNTIYF.

This rearrangement joins TRBV27 to TRBJ1-1; possible D gene TRBD1, 5 bases. This CDR3 region has 14 residues. The V and J ends lost 0 bases and 8 bases respectively, with 13 bases between them. Germline loops: CDR1 MNHEY, CDR2 SMNVEV (reference sequence). CDR3 amino acids: CASSLSPWQGEAFF. The CDR3 DNA reads as TGTGCCAGCAGTTTATCGCCGTGGCAGGGAGAAGCTTTCTTT.

The sample holds many counts of this clonotype. This CDR3 reads CASSPGGAYEQYF. The CDR3 DNA follows: TGTGCCAGCAGCCCCGGTGGGGCCTACGAGCAGTACTTC. This chain links TRBV7-9 with TRBJ2-7, with unresolved D. CDR3 length: 13 residues. Trimming shortened V by 5 bases and J by 2 bases, and 10 bases separated the two germline ends. The germline gives CDR1 SEHNR, CDR2 FQNEAQ (reference sequence).

This sequence joins TRBV18 and TRBJ2-1, with D perhaps TRBD2 (6 bases). Per germline, CDR1 KGHSH and CDR2 LQKENI. This CDR3 region has 15 residues. The V end lost 2 bases, the J end lost 7 bases, and 15 bases lay between the germline ends. CDR3 nucleotides: TGTGCCAGCTCACCATTGATCGTCGGGGGAAATGAGCAGTTCTTC. The encoded protein is CASSPLIVGGNEQFF.

The table lists this clonotype with many counts. V and J are TRBV29-1 and TRBJ1-1, with D possibly being TRBD1 (5 bases). The CDR3 is 14 amino acids. Germline loops: CDR1 SQVTM, CDR2 ANQGSEA. V gave up 6 bases and J gave up 1 base, with 15 bases separating them. CDR3 nucleotides: TGCAGCGTCGCAAACAGGAAAGGGAACACTGAAGCTTTCTTT. Amino acids: CSVANRKGNTEAFF.

This clonotype appeared a single time. This rearrangement joins TRBV7-2 to TRBJ1-2; a weak D match, TRBD1 (5 bases). This CDR3 has 15 amino acids. In germline, CDR1 is SGHTA, CDR2 FQGNSA. The V gene lost 1 base and the J gene lost 6 bases, with 15 bases spanning the gap. The CDR3 reads CASSLVWQGSHGYTF. CDR3 nucleotides: TGTGCCAGCAGCTTAGTTTGGCAGGGATCCCATGGCTACACCTTC. Variable domain in full (rest from reference TRBV7-2 and TRBJ1-2): GAGVSQSPSNKVTEKGKDVELRCDPISGHTALYWYRQSLGQGLEFLIYFQGNSAPDKSGLPSDRFSAERTGGSVSTLTIQRTQQEDSAVYLCASSLVWQGSHGYTFGSGTRLTVV.

This clonotype has just a few counts. J is TRBJ1-2 and V is TRBV2, with D unresolved. CDR1 is SNHLY and CDR2 is FYNNEI in the germline V gene. The CDR3 length is 13 residues. With 0 bases removed from V and 6 bases from J, the gap between germline ends came to 8 bases. The CDR3 region has the DNA TGTGCCAGCAGTGAAGCGCTTTACAATGGCTACACCTTC. Translating gives CASSEALYNGYTF.